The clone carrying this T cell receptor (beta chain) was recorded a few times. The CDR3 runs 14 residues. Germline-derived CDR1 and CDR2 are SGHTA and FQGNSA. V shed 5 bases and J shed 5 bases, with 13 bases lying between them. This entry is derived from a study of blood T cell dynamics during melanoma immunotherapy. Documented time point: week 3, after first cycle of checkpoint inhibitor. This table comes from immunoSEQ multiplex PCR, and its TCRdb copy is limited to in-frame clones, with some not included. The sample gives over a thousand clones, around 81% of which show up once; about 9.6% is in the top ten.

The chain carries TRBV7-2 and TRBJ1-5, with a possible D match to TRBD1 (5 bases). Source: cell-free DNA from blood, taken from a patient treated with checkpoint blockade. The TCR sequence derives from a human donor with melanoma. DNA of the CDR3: TGTGCCAGCAGCCCGTCAGTAGGGGATCAGCCCCAGCATTTT. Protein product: CASSPSVGDQPQHF.